The present T cell receptor (beta chain) was sequenced within a study of OX40 agonist ivuxolimab in advanced cancers. Study-wide findings and caveats: People who partly responded at 0.1-3.0 mg/kg had some of the least clonal expansion seen. The expanded peripheral T cells' antigen specificity was not determined. On average, a greater number of expanded clones characterised CD8+ T cells relative to CD4+.

Notes on this clone: Antigen unknown.

The table came from immunoSEQ multiplex PCR; TCRdb's copy has only in-frame clones and leaves some out. Among about 20,000 clones listed, 75% to 85% were seen once. Trimming cost V 6 bases and J 6 bases, with 8 bases left between them. CDR1 and CDR2 from the germline V gene are LGHNT and FRNRAP. The CDR3 spans 11 residues. Sequenced material: CD4+ or CD8+ T cells sorted from blood, taken in a trial of the OX40 agonist ivuxolimab. The source is an adult with an advanced solid tumor such as melanoma, head and neck, liver or kidney cancer. The chain has TRBV12-5 and TRBJ1-1; no clear D. CDR3 protein: CASGKDPEAFF. DNA for the CDR3: TGTGCTAGTGGGAAAGATCCTGAAGCTTTCTTT. The variable domain in full, completed from reference TRBV12-5 and TRBJ1-1, reads DARVTQTPRHKVTEMGQEVTMRCQPILGHNTVFWYRQTMMQGLELLAYFRNRAPLDDSGMPKDRFSAEMPDATLATLKIQPSEPRDSAVYFCASGKDPEAFFGQGTRLTVV.